This T cell receptor beta chain was sequenced for a study of CD8 T cells in ankylosing spondylitis. Study-level points and caveats: Blood of patients with ankylosing spondylitis appeared to be characterized by a TCR beta motif of eight or nine highly homologous variants.

The length of the CDR3 is 14 residues. CDR1 is SGHKS and CDR2 is YYEKEE in the germline V gene (reference sequence). With 1 base removed from V and 3 bases from J, the gap between germline ends came to 8 bases. Notes on this clonotype: Its target is not known.

TCRdb called the 5' RACE reads again in MiXCR, with one record for every CDR3 protein. The table lists fewer than 750,000 distinct CDR3 sequences, around 20% of them singletons, with 15% to 20% in the top ten. The genes are TRBV5-5 and TRBJ2-1; D gene unclear. Specimen: blood, either unsorted or a sorted T cell fraction (not recorded which). The sequence was obtained from a male donor with ankylosing spondylitis. The CDR3 loop is CASSLIGHYNEQFF. As DNA, the CDR3 is TGTGCCAGCAGCTTGATTGGGCACTACAATGAGCAGTTCTTC.